Presented here are 20 T cell receptor beta chains from one specimen sequenced in a study of shared clonotypes between healthy human individuals. Data came from immunoSEQ multiplex PCR; TCRdb stores just in-frame clones and leaves some out. The sample lists about 700,000 clones, 90% to 95% occurring once. Naive CD8 cells comprised CD45RO-negative, CCR7-positively selected cells, excluding terminally differentiated effector memory CD45RA+ cells. Sequenced input: naive CD8+ T cells sorted from blood. The receptors originated from a young man in good health.

This chain links TRBV5-8 with TRBJ2-1, with TRBD2 as a possible D gene (7 bases). The V and J ends lost 3 bases and 4 bases respectively, with 14 bases between them. From germline, CDR1 is SGHTS and CDR2 YDEGEE. There are 15 residues in the CDR3. The CDR3 DNA is TGTGCCAGCAGCTCGGAGGGAGGGGGTTACAATGAGCAGTTCTTC. It yields the protein CASSSEGGGYNEQFF.

The chain recombines TRBV10-2 with TRBJ2-7, with 9 bases lining up with TRBD1. Germline trimming cut 3 bases from V and 1 base from J; bases unmatched to any gene: 4. CDR1 and CDR2 (germline): WSHSY, SAAADI. The length of the CDR3 is 15 residues. The CDR3 protein is CASSDETGGSYEQYF. CDR3 nucleotide sequence: TGCGCCAGCAGTGACGAGACAGGGGGTTCCTACGAGCAGTACTTC.

The V gene is TRBV10-1, the J gene TRBJ1-1; unclear D gene. This CDR3 is built from 13 residues. V shed 6 bases and J shed 1 base, with 9 bases lying between them. Germline assignment: CDR1 WNHNN and CDR2 SYGVQD (reference sequence). CDR3 bases: TGCGCCAGCAGGGAGGGCCCGAACACTGAAGCTTTCTTT. Residues: CASREGPNTEAFF.

This sequence joins TRBV12-5 and TRBJ2-6, with 7 bases fitting TRBD1. J was trimmed by 4 bases and V by 6 bases; bases with no gene match: 15. The CDR3 has 18 amino acids. Looked up from germline, CDR1 is LGHNT and CDR2 is FRNRAP. DNA for the CDR3: TGTGCTAGTGGGGATGACAGGGCCCATGGACGAGGGGCCAACGTCCTGACTTTC. Its protein is CASGDDRAHGRGANVLTF. Based on the CDR3 plus reference TRBV12-5 and TRBJ2-6, the full variable domain is DARVTQTPRHKVTEMGQEVTMRCQPILGHNTVFWYRQTMMQGLELLAYFRNRAPLDDSGMPKDRFSAEMPDATLATLKIQPSEPRDSAVYFCASGDDRAHGRGANVLTFGAGSRLTVL.

The chain joins TRBV7-8 to TRBJ2-6; TRBD1 aligns across 7 bases. Trimming at V came to 2 bases and at J to 0 bases, leaving 7 bases not matched to a gene. Germline values: CDR1 SGHVS, CDR2 FQNEAQ. The CDR3 is 18 amino acids. CDR3 residues: CASSLYRGATSGANVLTF. Here the CDR3 DNA reads TGTGCCAGCAGCTTATACAGGGGCGCCACCTCTGGGGCCAACGTCCTGACTTTC.

The chain couples TRBV28 to TRBJ1-4; D unresolved. V lost 5 bases to trimming and J lost 7 bases, with 23 bases between them. Germline V gene lookup returns CDR1 MDHEN and CDR2 SYDVKM. The CDR3 runs to 17 residues. CDR3 protein: CASSLREGWFPSEKLFF. The CDR3 region has the DNA TGTGCCAGCAGTCTTCGAGAGGGTTGGTTTCCGAGTGAAAAACTGTTTTTT.

The rearrangement uses TRBV7-3 and TRBJ1-5, with TRBD1 matching over 8 bases. V lost 5 bases to trimming and J lost 7 bases; unmatched junction nucleotides: 4. The germline CDR1 and CDR2 sequences are SGHTA and FQGTGA. The CDR3 contains 13 residues. The CDR3 DNA reads TGTGCCAGCAGCGCTACAGGGGGGCAGCCCCAGCATTTT. It specifies CASSATGGQPQHF.

The V gene is TRBV29-1, the J gene TRBJ2-5; tentatively, D is TRBD2 (6 bases). CDR3 length: 15 amino acids. Germline V lookup: CDR1 SQVTM, CDR2 ANQGSEA. The V end lost 0 bases, the J end lost 2 bases, and 13 bases lay between the germline ends. Here the CDR3 reads CSVEDLREEQETQYF. The CDR3 DNA reads as TGCAGCGTTGAAGATCTGCGGGAAGAGCAAGAGACCCAGTACTTC. The whole variable domain, remainder taken from reference TRBV29-1 and TRBJ2-5, is SAVISQKPSRDICQRGTSLTIQCQVDSQVTMMFWYRQQPGQSLTLIATANQGSEATYESGFVIDKFPISRPNLTFSTLTVSNMSPEDSSIYLCSVEDLREEQETQYFGPGTRLLVL.

This chain joins TRBV29-1 and TRBJ2-5, with 9 bases identical to TRBD2. The J call is in doubt because the DNA end fits TRBJ2-7 better. Germline CDR1 is SQVTM and CDR2 is ANQGSEA. This CDR3 region has 14 residues. CDR3 DNA sequence: TGCAGCGTTGAAGCTAGCGGGATAGCCTACGAGCAGTACTTC. Protein: CSVEASGIAYEQYF.

V usage is TRBV7-9 and J usage is TRBJ1-4, with D uncertain. The CDR3 covers 15 residues. From germline, CDR1 is SEHNR and CDR2 FQNEAQ (reference sequence). V gave up 4 bases and J gave up 3 bases, with 12 bases separating them. The CDR3 DNA follows: TGTGCCAGCAGCTCGCCCCAAGTAGCTAATGAAAAACTGTTTTTT. As protein: CASSSPQVANEKLFF.

The chain has TRBV27 and TRBJ2-3; 7 bases agree with TRBD2. CDR1 and CDR2 (germline): MNHEY, SMNVEV (reference sequence). V shed 0 bases, J shed 3 bases, and the junction held 3 bases outside the gene matches. The CDR3 length is 15 residues. The CDR3 here is CASSLSWEGTDTQYF. The CDR3 DNA is TGTGCCAGCAGTTTATCCTGGGAGGGAACAGATACGCAGTATTTT.

The chain is built from TRBV11-1 and TRBJ2-1; no clear D gene. This CDR3 comprises 15 residues. Trimming left V 4 bases short and J 5 bases short, with 15 bases between. Germline lookup yields CDR1 SGHAT and CDR2 FQDESV (reference sequence). As DNA, the CDR3 is TGTGCCAGCAGCTCGCCCAGTGAAAAGGACAATGAGCAGTTCTTC. Translating it yields CASSSPSEKDNEQFF. Based on the CDR3 plus reference TRBV11-1 and TRBJ2-1, the full variable domain is EAEVAQSPRYKITEKSQAVAFWCDPISGHATLYWYRQILGQGPELLVQFQDESVVDDSQLPKDRFSAERLKGVDSTLKIQPAELGDSAMYLCASSSPSEKDNEQFFGPGTRLTVL.

The chain has TRBV5-6 and TRBJ2-2; 7 bases are shared with TRBD1. This CDR3 is 13 amino acids long. Germline values: CDR1 SGHDT, CDR2 YYEEEE. V shed 4 bases and J 6 bases; nucleotides not matched to a gene: 3. CDR3 region: CASSRQGPGELFF. The CDR3 DNA reads as TGTGCCAGCAGCCGACAGGGCCCCGGGGAGCTGTTTTTT.

The gene calls are TRBV5-3 and TRBJ1-5, with D possibly TRBD1 on 6 matching bases. TRBV5-3 is marked as an open reading frame, function uncertain. Trimming cost V 9 bases and J 7 bases, with 29 bases left between them. The CDR3 length is 17 residues. The CDR3 is CATPPAGALFFRQPQHF. CDR3 in DNA: TGTGCCACGCCTCCGGCAGGGGCCTTATTTTTTAGGCAGCCCCAGCATTTT.

This sequence joins TRBV29-1 and TRBJ2-7, with 15 bases aligning to TRBD2. The CDR3 has 17 residues. CDR1 is SQVTM, CDR2 ANQGSEA, per germline. J was trimmed by 0 bases and V by 5 bases; bases with no gene match: 8. CDR3 bases: TGCAGCGTTCTGGGGGGACTAGCGGGAGGCGACTCCTACGAGCAGTACTTC. It yields the protein CSVLGGLAGGDSYEQYF.

The rearrangement uses TRBV6-6 and TRBJ1-1, with unresolved D. The CDR3 contains 15 residues. Germline-derived CDR1 and CDR2 are MNHNY and SVGAGI (reference sequence). V was clipped by 2 bases and J by 6 bases, with 16 bases between them. The CDR3 DNA follows: TGTGCCAGCAGTTACAGTCGAGACGCGGTTTCTGAAGCTTTCTTT. This sequence encodes CASSYSRDAVSEAFF.

J is TRBJ1-1 and V is TRBV11-2; D remains ambiguous. V was cut by 2 bases and J by 1 base, with 8 bases left in between. Germline CDR1 reads SGHAT; CDR2 reads FQNNGV. The length of the CDR3 is 14 residues. CDR3 in amino acids: CASSLLGGNTEAFF. The CDR3 DNA is TGTGCCAGCAGCTTACTTGGAGGGAACACTGAAGCTTTCTTT.

This clone was recorded only once. Other nucleotide sequences in the sample specify the same CDR3. The genes are TRBV27 and TRBJ2-3, with TRBD2 identical over 11 bases. The CDR3 is 15 residues long. Germline CDR1 MNHEY, CDR2 SMNVEV (reference sequence). V was pared by 6 bases and J by 1 base, with 3 bases of the junction left unmatched. As DNA, the CDR3 is TGTGCCAGCAGCCCGGGACTAGCGGGCACAGATACGCAGTATTTT. The encoded protein is CASSPGLAGTDTQYF.

This chain joins TRBV6-6 and TRBJ2-6; D gene unclear. CDR1 MNHNY and CDR2 SVGAGI come from the germline V gene (reference sequence). With 2 bases removed from V and 0 bases from J, the gap between germline ends came to 8 bases. CDR3 size: 16 residues. Here the CDR3 reads CASSYLQVSGANVLTF. The CDR3 nucleotides are TGTGCCAGCAGTTACCTCCAGGTCTCTGGGGCCAACGTCCTGACTTTC.

The chain employs TRBV28 and TRBJ2-5; TRBD2 matches at 12 bases. Germline assignment: CDR1 MDHEN and CDR2 SYDVKM. The CDR3 spans 16 residues. With 2 bases clipped from V and 5 bases from J, the junction kept 6 bases outside the gene matches. The CDR3 region has the DNA TGTGCCAGCAGTTTAGGACTAGCGGGATTTTCGGAGACCCAGTACTTC. Encoded protein: CASSLGLAGFSETQYF.